This T cell receptor (beta chain) was profiled in a study of cytomegalovirus exposure and HLA in healthy donors. Turning to the study itself: The use of the same platform for the 130 or so validation repertoires and the roughly 680 first-cohort repertoires was reported by a later analysis. Notes on the study in general: Under in vitro conditions, a few CMV-associated chains were confirmed as specific for CMV antigens. The investigators catalogued 180 or so TCR beta chains as cytomegalovirus-associated.

Trimming removed 1 base at V and 7 bases at J, with 19 bases between. The V gene's germline CDR1 is SQVTM and CDR2 ANQGSEA. This CDR3 is 15 amino acids long. On this clone itself: The antigen is undetermined.

Data came from immunoSEQ multiplex PCR; TCRdb stores just in-frame clones and leaves some out. The table includes about 220,000 clones, 80% to 85% detected once. The TCR originated in a woman aged 25 to 39 in good health and CMV-seropositive. This chain joins TRBV29-1 and TRBJ1-2; D perhaps matches TRBD1 (6 bases). Sequencing was carried out using PBMCs. The CDR3 spells CSVEGTLRGGGGYTF. CDR3 nucleotide sequence: TGCAGCGTTGAAGGGACCCTCAGGGGAGGAGGTGGCTACACCTTC.